The 26 T cell receptor beta chains listed next were all sequenced from one sample in a study of blood T cell repertoires in COVID-19. Assay used: immunoSEQ multiplex PCR; TCRdb lists only in-frame clones, some missing. In the table there are approximately 220,000 clones, roughly 80% of which are singletons. Specimen: peripheral blood. The origin of the receptors is an elderly woman with acute or convalescent COVID-19.

The chain couples TRBV7-2 to TRBJ1-3; D possibly corresponds to TRBD1 (6 bases). V dropped 2 bases and J dropped 4 bases, with 18 bases sitting between them. The CDR3 is made up of 17 amino acids. Germline CDR1 and CDR2: SGHTA and FQGNSA. As DNA, the CDR3 is TGTGCCAGCAGCTTACGGGGCCGGGGGGCGGAAGGAAACACCATATATTTT. This codes for CASSLRGRGAEGNTIYF. Complete variable domain (other parts from reference TRBV7-2 and TRBJ1-3): GAGVSQSPSNKVTEKGKDVELRCDPISGHTALYWYRQSLGQGLEFLIYFQGNSAPDKSGLPSDRFSAERTGGSVSTLTIQRTQQEDSAVYLCASSLRGRGAEGNTIYFGEGSWLTVV.

The chain joins TRBV28 to TRBJ1-3, with D perhaps matching TRBD1 (6 bases). The CDR3 contains 13 residues. Germline CDR1 reads MDHEN; CDR2 reads SYDVKM. V was cut by 8 bases and J by 6 bases, with 14 bases left in between. The CDR3 DNA sequence: TGTGCCAGCGGTATACAGGGAGCAAACACCATATATTTT. Translated: CASGIQGANTIYF.

This rearrangement joins TRBV19 to TRBJ1-5; TRBD1 matches 7 bases. Trimming at V came to 6 bases and at J to 1 base, leaving 9 bases not matched to a gene. From germline, CDR1 is LNHDA and CDR2 SQIVND (reference sequence). The CDR3 has 16 residues. The CDR3 region is CASRAGQVGSNQPQHF. The CDR3 nucleotides read TGTGCCAGTAGAGCCGGACAGGTGGGGAGCAATCAGCCCCAGCATTTT.

The V and J genes are TRBV5-1 and TRBJ2-3; TRBD2 is a possible D gene (5 bases). The germline gives CDR1 SGHRS, CDR2 YFSETQ. V gave up 2 bases and J gave up 2 bases, with 18 bases separating them. The CDR3 spans 17 residues. The CDR3 is CASSLRVSGSPTDTQYF. The CDR3 bases are TGCGCCAGCAGCTTACGGGTATCGGGGTCACCCACAGATACGCAGTATTTT.

J is TRBJ1-1 and V is TRBV9, with D hard to call. Trimming cost V 3 bases and J 1 base, with 10 bases left between them. Per the germline V gene, CDR1 is SGDLS and CDR2 is YYNGEE. The CDR3 runs to 14 residues. The CDR3 bases are TGTGCCAGCAGCGCCCTTGACTGGAACACTGAAGCTTTCTTT. This gives the protein CASSALDWNTEAFF.

This clone was seen only a few times. The chain recombines TRBV5-1 with TRBJ2-7; 7 bases are a match to TRBD2. Germline-derived CDR1 and CDR2 are SGHRS and YFSETQ. This CDR3 contains 12 residues. The V segment lost 4 bases and the J segment 9 bases; nucleotides outside the gene matches: 7. The DNA for the CDR3 is TGCGCCAGCAGCGACCCCGGGGGGAGGCAGTACTTC. It translates to CASSDPGGRQYF.

The chain uses TRBV5-1 and TRBJ1-1; D might be TRBD1 (6 bases). The CDR3 is 14 residues long. Trimming pared 3 bases from V and 3 bases from J, leaving 12 bases between. Germline CDR1 is SGHRS and CDR2 is YFSETQ. The CDR3 DNA is TGCGCCAGCAGCTCCGAACAGGGATACACTGAAGCTTTCTTT. Translating gives CASSSEQGYTEAFF.

The chain is built from TRBV19 and TRBJ2-7, with D possibly matching TRBD1 (6 bases). V shed 7 bases and J shed 1 base, with 14 bases lying between them. The germline V gene encodes CDR1 LNHDA and CDR2 SQIVND (reference sequence). The CDR3 sequence is 14 residues long. The CDR3 sequence: CASIRGDISYEQYF. DNA of the CDR3: TGTGCCAGTATCAGGGGAGACATATCCTACGAGCAGTACTTC. The complete variable domain, with remaining parts taken from reference TRBV19 and TRBJ2-7, reads DGGITQSPKYLFRKEGQNVTLSCEQNLNHDAMYWYRQDPGQGLRLIYYSQIVNDFQKGDIAEGYSVSREKKESFPLTVTSAQKNPTAFYLCASIRGDISYEQYFGPGTRLTVT.

The chain recombines TRBV7-2 with TRBJ1-1, with no clear D. The CDR3 totals 14 residues. Germline CDR1 and CDR2: SGHTA and FQGNSA. Deletions cut 8 bases from V and 0 bases from J, with 13 bases between. The CDR3 region has the DNA TGTGCCAGCCGGGAGAGCAGAGTGAACACTGAAGCTTTCTTT. The encoded protein is CASRESRVNTEAFF.

The chain recombines TRBV19 with TRBJ2-1; TRBD2 aligns across 12 bases. Germline-derived CDR1 and CDR2 are LNHDA and SQIVND (reference sequence). The CDR3 is 16 amino acids. V trimming: 5 bases; J trimming: 8 bases; junction bases outside the gene matches: 10. The CDR3 sequence: CASSLSSGGAGHEQFF. The CDR3 DNA follows: TGTGCCAGTAGTCTGTCTAGCGGGGGGGCTGGCCATGAGCAGTTCTTC.

This chain joins TRBV10-3 and TRBJ1-5; 9 bases fit TRBD1. Germline V lookup: CDR1 ENHRY, CDR2 SYGVKD. The CDR3 sequence is 15 residues long. The V and J ends lost 6 bases and 4 bases, in that order; junction bases with no gene match: 7. The CDR3 DNA sequence: TGTGCCATCAGGGGGGTAGGGACAGGGAATCAGCCCCAGCATTTT. Its translation is CAIRGVGTGNQPQHF.

This chain connects TRBV6-1 to TRBJ2-1; 12 positions agree with TRBD2. This CDR3 has 16 residues. Germline CDR1 is MNHNS and CDR2 is SASEGT. V shed 2 bases, J shed 4 bases, and the junction held 3 bases outside the gene matches. The CDR3 spells CASSEPGTSGYNEQFF. The DNA of the CDR3 is TGTGCCAGCAGTGAACCAGGGACTAGCGGGTACAATGAGCAGTTCTTC.

The gene calls are TRBV5-1 and TRBJ2-1; TRBD2 matches at 10 bases. Germline V gene data show CDR1 as SGHRS and CDR2 as YFSETQ. The CDR3 totals 18 residues. Trimming removed 0 bases from V and 6 bases from J; junction bases left unmatched: 12. CDR3 amino acids: CASSLVAGGRLVGNEQFF. For the CDR3, the DNA is TGCGCCAGCAGCTTGGTAGCGGGGGGCCGCCTCGTAGGCAATGAGCAGTTCTTC.

CDR3 nucleotides: TGCGCCAGCAGGGATGAGGGGGCAGGGGTGAGGACTGAAGCTTTCTTT. This codes for CASRDEGAGVRTEAFF. The V and J genes are TRBV5-1 and TRBJ1-1; 7 bases are shared with TRBD1. The V gene end was trimmed by 5 bases and the J gene end by 5 bases; junction bases not matched to a gene: 15. CDR1 is SGHRS, CDR2 YFSETQ, per germline. The CDR3 runs to 16 residues.

The chain employs TRBV2 and TRBJ2-6; D is uncertain. Looked up from germline, CDR1 is SNHLY and CDR2 is FYNNEI. This CDR3 spans 13 amino acids. V shed 4 bases and J shed 4 bases, with 5 bases lying between them. CDR3 sequence: CASSVQGANVLTF. In DNA, the CDR3 is TGTGCCAGCAGTGTACAGGGGGCCAACGTCCTGACTTTC.

The chain links TRBV6-1 to TRBJ2-3; 8 nucleotides match TRBD2. Looked up from germline, CDR1 is MNHNS and CDR2 is SASEGT. J was trimmed by 4 bases and V by 3 bases; bases with no gene match: 6. The CDR3 totals 15 residues. CDR3 sequence (DNA): TGTGCCAGCAGTGAGGCGGGAGGTCGCTCAGATACGCAGTATTTT. Translation: CASSEAGGRSDTQYF.

The chain uses TRBV19 and TRBJ2-3; 7 bases map to TRBD2. The CDR3 sequence is 14 residues long. CDR1 and CDR2 from the germline V gene are LNHDA and SQIVND (reference sequence). The V segment lost 3 bases and the J segment 4 bases; nucleotides outside the gene matches: 4. In DNA, the CDR3 is TGTGCCAGTAGTATTAAGGCGGGAGCAGATACGCAGTATTTT. Translation gives CASSIKAGADTQYF.

V usage is TRBV28 and J usage is TRBJ2-7; D may be TRBD2 (7 bases). Germline V gene lookup returns CDR1 MDHEN and CDR2 SYDVKM. The CDR3 loop spans 13 amino acids. Trimming took 3 bases from V and 7 from J, leaving 13 bases between them. The CDR3 loop reads CASSLAGAWEQYF. Here the CDR3 DNA reads TGTGCCAGCAGTTTGGCGGGGGCGTGGGAGCAGTACTTC. The full variable domain, its missing parts supplied by reference TRBV28 and TRBJ2-7, is DVKVTQSSRYLVKRTGEKVFLECVQDMDHENMFWYRQDPGLGLRLIYFSYDVKMKEKGDIPEGYSVSREKKERFSLILESASTNQTSMYLCASSLAGAWEQYFGPGTRLTVT.

The V call is TRBV27, the J call TRBJ1-4, with TRBD1 matching 9 bases. Germline loops: CDR1 MNHEY, CDR2 SMNVEV (reference sequence). This CDR3 is built from 16 residues. V was clipped by 6 bases and J by 4 bases; unmatched bases: 9. CDR3 coding DNA: TGTGCCAGCAGCCTCCGATCGACAGGGGGTAATGAAAAACTGTTTTTT. Translated: CASSLRSTGGNEKLFF. The entire variable domain, with the rest obtained from reference TRBV27 and TRBJ1-4, is as follows: EAQVTQNPRYLITVTGKKLTVTCSQNMNHEYMSWYRQDPGLGLRQIYYSMNVEVTDKGDVPEGYKVSRKEKRNFPLILESPSPNQTSLYFCASSLRSTGGNEKLFFGSGTQLSVL.

V is TRBV2 and J is TRBJ2-2; 9 nucleotides agree with TRBD1. The CDR3 is made up of 15 amino acids. CDR1 is SNHLY, CDR2 FYNNEI, per germline. With V trimmed by 5 bases and J by 3 bases, 4 bases remained unmatched. This chain's CDR3 is CASSRTGDDTGELFF. The CDR3 nucleotides read TGTGCCAGCAGTAGGACAGGGGACGACACCGGGGAGCTGTTTTTT.

The rearrangement links TRBV19 to TRBJ1-2; 7 nucleotides agree with TRBD1. Germline loops: CDR1 LNHDA, CDR2 SQIVND (reference sequence). This CDR3 region has 16 residues. The J segment lost 0 bases and the V segment lost 6 bases, leaving 10 bases of the junction unmatched. This chain's CDR3 is CASSLIPGQPNYGYTF. The CDR3 DNA sequence: TGTGCCAGTAGCCTTATCCCGGGACAGCCTAACTATGGCTACACCTTC.

This clone occurred a few times. V gene TRBV6-5 combines with J gene TRBJ1-5; a possible D gene is TRBD1 (5 bases). This CDR3 contains 15 residues. Per germline, CDR1 MNHEY and CDR2 SVGAGI. With 6 bases removed from V and 2 bases from J, the gap between germline ends came to 14 bases. In DNA form, the CDR3 reads TGTGCCAGCAGCTCCGGACAATTTGGCAATCAGCCCCAGCATTTT. Translating it yields CASSSGQFGNQPQHF.

This chain joins TRBV19 and TRBJ1-5, with D perhaps TRBD1 (5 bases). The length of the CDR3 is 14 residues. V lost 5 bases, J lost 4 bases, and 12 bases lay in between. In germline, CDR1 is LNHDA, CDR2 SQIVND (reference sequence). This chain's CDR3 is CASSARVGNQPQHF. The CDR3, as DNA: TGTGCCAGTAGTGCCAGGGTAGGGAATCAGCCCCAGCATTTT.

J is TRBJ2-5 and V is TRBV18; 12 bases map to TRBD2. V was pared by 5 bases and J by 5 bases, with 6 bases of the junction left unmatched. Germline CDR1 KGHSH, CDR2 LQKENI. The CDR3 runs to 15 residues. The CDR3 loop is CASSTPSGGAETQYF. CDR3 DNA: TGTGCCAGCTCAACCCCTAGCGGGGGGGCGGAGACCCAGTACTTC.

The chain joins TRBV7-9 to TRBJ1-6; no reliable D call. The CDR3 is 13 amino acids. The V end lost 1 base, the J end lost 7 bases, and 5 bases lay between the germline ends. Germline V gene lookup returns CDR1 SEHNR and CDR2 FQNEAQ (reference sequence). The CDR3 sequence is CASSLVENSPLHF. CDR3 sequence (DNA): TGTGCCAGCAGCTTAGTGGAGAATTCACCCCTCCACTTT.

CDR3 coding DNA: TGCAGTGCCACTCAAAGAGAGACCCAGTACTTC. It yields the protein CSATQRETQYF. The chain combines TRBV20-1 with TRBJ2-5, with no clear D. The CDR3 has 11 amino acids. Trimming removed 6 bases from V and 4 bases from J, with 9 bases in between. From germline, CDR1 is DFQATT and CDR2 SNEGSKA (reference sequence).